What follows describes a single T cell receptor (beta chain). Its antigen is still unknown. There are no base qualities to consult, and no much larger clone falls within one base. The germline V gene yields SGHDT for CDR1 and YYEEEE for CDR2. Trimming takes 3 bases from V and 6 bases from J, and the germline ends sit 13 bases apart. The CDR3, cysteine through phenylalanine, is 13 amino acids long. Only the CDR3 portion is preserved as DNA: 39 bases, with reading frame beginning at the first base. These data originate in a study of PD-1 blockade in classical Hodgkin lymphoma (dated by TCRdb to about 2020). The study in broad terms: Nivolumab dosing was 3 mg/kg intravenously every 2 weeks, continuing until either disease progression or unacceptable toxicity. To define a peripheral blood immune signature of response to PD-1 blockade in classical Hodgkin lymphoma, the study combined TCR beta sequencing with CyTOF. Overall results and qualifications from the work: The study was limited to a single clinical trial cohort, and causes of repertoire differences, possibly disease activity or prior therapy, remained undefined. Baseline TCR diversity was reported as lower in newly diagnosed patients than in healthy donors, and lower still in relapsed/refractory patients. CD4+ but not CD8+ TCR diversity rose significantly by C4D1 (p=0.0027 vs p=0.16), most apparent in complete responders (p=0.02). Lower diversity was observed in patients in whom nivolumab was started less than 1 year after ASCT, and these patients were excluded from later analyses so that confounding by immune reconstitution would be avoided. Baseline diversity similar to that of newly diagnosed patients was observed in trial patients achieving complete response, whereas significantly lower diversity was observed in partial responders and progressors.

The time point label corresponds to: cycle 1 day 1 (C1D1), immediately before nivolumab initiation. All trial patients had relapsed after autologous stem cell transplantation, with cohorts A, B and C differing in prior brentuximab vedotin exposure. The trial cohort was composed of approximately 56 patients with relapsed/refractory classical Hodgkin lymphoma, for whom complete response, partial response or progressive disease was recorded as best overall response. Single-agent nivolumab was administered to trial patients in the multi-cohort phase II CheckMate 205 trial. Best overall response was determined by an independent review committee according to the 2007 International Working Group response criteria. Trial PBMCs were collected immediately before nivolumab initiation (C1D1) and during therapy at cycle 2 day 1 and cycle 4 day 1. After peripheral blood was drawn into 8 mL Vacutainer Cell Preparation Tubes, PBMCs were isolated by centrifugation and then cryopreserved.

Genomic DNA was extracted with the Qiagen DNeasy kit from unsorted PBMCs and from negatively selected CD4+ and CD8+ fractions. Amplification of TCR beta CDR3 regions was done by immunoSEQ multiplex PCR with primers that anneal to V and J segments. A synthetic immune receptor repertoire was used to minimize amplification bias, and any remaining bias was removed computationally after sequencing. The authors processed their data as follows. Repertoire diversity was quantified as the Shannon entropy index using custom Python scripts. The unsorted, CD4+ and CD8+ repertoires were each analyzed separately, with the exception of combined analyses, where CD4+ and CD8+ sequences were merged in silico. A clone was considered expanded if an increase in frequency of at least 2-fold after treatment relative to C1D1 was found, and a pseudocount of 0.5 was applied to clones undetected at baseline. Singleton clones were defined as clones with 0 or 1 copy at C1D1, and non-singleton clones were defined as clones with 2 or more copies. Clones expanded in unsorted samples were annotated as CD4+, CD8+ or unknown by matching protein sequences in sorted samples from the same patient. Wilcoxon tests on paired samples were used to test changes in diversity from C1D1 to C4D1. TCRdb's version of the immuneACCESS table is confined to in-frame rearrangements and falls short of the full clone set. An unresolved V gene accounts for under half of the shortfall where checked; the remainder is of unknown origin. For V, J and clone size, that table is used; D and trimming come from the DNA. The sample table lists some 39,000 clones, around nine tenths of them with a count of one. Jointly, the top ten make up roughly a tenth of the sample.

Sequences were derived from peripheral blood mononuclear cells (PBMCs), sampled at baseline. The chain couples TRBV5-6 to TRBJ2-7, with a tentative D gene TRBD2 over 5 matching bases. This receptor was taken from a human donor with classical Hodgkin lymphoma. The nucleotide sequence reads TGTGCCAGCAGCTGGTTGATCCGGGGCGAGCAGTACTTC. It specifies CASSWLIRGEQYF.